This T cell receptor (beta chain) originates from a study of shared T cell receptors in the human thymus. Sequenced by immunoSEQ multiplex PCR; TCRdb stores in-frame clones only, minus some. The table records approximately 68,000 clones, about 95% of them present only once. CDR3 length: 16 residues. Germline V gene lookup returns CDR1 LNHDA and CDR2 SQIVND (reference sequence). The ends lost 8 bases at V and 5 bases at J; junction bases unmatched: 16. This receptor was identified in a human donor. J is TRBJ2-7 and V is TRBV19, with 9 bases fitting TRBD1. Sequenced material: thymocytes. The CDR3 DNA follows: TGTGCCAGTCTCCCCCGTCCGGGACAGGGCTTGAACGAGCAGTACTTC. It encodes CASLPRPGQGLNEQYF. Based on the CDR3 plus reference TRBV19 and TRBJ2-7, the full variable domain is DGGITQSPKYLFRKEGQNVTLSCEQNLNHDAMYWYRQDPGQGLRLIYYSQIVNDFQKGDIAEGYSVSREKKESFPLTVTSAQKNPTAFYLCASLPRPGQGLNEQYFGPGTRLTVT.